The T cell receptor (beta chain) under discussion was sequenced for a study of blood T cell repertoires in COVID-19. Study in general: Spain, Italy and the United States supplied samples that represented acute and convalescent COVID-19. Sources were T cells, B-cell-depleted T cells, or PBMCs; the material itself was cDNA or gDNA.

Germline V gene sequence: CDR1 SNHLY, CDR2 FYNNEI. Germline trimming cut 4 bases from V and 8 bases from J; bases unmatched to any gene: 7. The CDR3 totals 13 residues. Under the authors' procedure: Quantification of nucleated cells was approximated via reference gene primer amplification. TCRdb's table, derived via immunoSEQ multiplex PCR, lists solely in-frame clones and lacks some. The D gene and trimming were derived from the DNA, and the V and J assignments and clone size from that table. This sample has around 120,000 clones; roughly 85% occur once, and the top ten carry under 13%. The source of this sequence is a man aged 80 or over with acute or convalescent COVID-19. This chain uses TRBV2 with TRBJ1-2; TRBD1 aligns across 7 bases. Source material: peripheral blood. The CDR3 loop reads CASSGTGPFGYTF. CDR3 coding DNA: TGTGCCAGCAGTGGGACAGGACCGTTCGGCTACACCTTC.